The 29 T cell receptor beta chains reported below all come from one sample, sequenced in a study of blood T cell repertoires in COVID-19. Some clones are missing from TCRdb's copy, which holds only in-frame ones; the method was immunoSEQ multiplex PCR. The table includes about 96,000 clones, roughly 90% detected once. Sequencing was done on a sample of peripheral blood. The origin of the receptors is a human donor with COVID-19, enrolled during active disease. The donor label of this sample is uncertain.

This rearrangement joins TRBV24-1 to TRBJ2-5; TRBD1 matches at 11 bases. Germline V gene lookup returns CDR1 KGHDR and CDR2 SFDVKD. V trimming: 4 bases; J trimming: 7 bases; junction bases outside the gene matches: 10. There are 16 residues in the CDR3. CDR3 nucleotides: TGTGCCACCAGTGACTGGGGACAGGGGGGTGGGCGGACCCAGTACTTC. Translating it yields CATSDWGQGGGRTQYF.

V gene TRBV28 combines with J gene TRBJ2-7, with 10 bases identical to TRBD1. CDR1 is MDHEN and CDR2 is SYDVKM in the germline V gene. Trimming cost V 3 bases and J 5 bases; bases outside gene matches: 1. This CDR3 contains 13 residues. In DNA, the CDR3 is TGTGCCAGCAGTTTGGACAGGGGGGACGAGCAGTACTTC. It translates to CASSLDRGDEQYF.

This chain links TRBV3-1 (or the pseudogene TRBV3-2) with TRBJ1-5; the match to TRBD1 covers 8 bases. The CDR3 spans 17 residues. V was pared by 2 bases and J by 5 bases, with 11 bases of the junction left unmatched. Germline lookup yields CDR1 LGHDT and CDR2 YNNKEL (reference sequence). CDR3 coding DNA: TGTGCCAGCAGCCAAACTCTCGAAACAGGGGGAGATCAGCCCCAGCATTTT. Encoded protein: CASSQTLETGGDQPQHF.

This chain joins TRBV11-1 and TRBJ1-1; D uncertain. V was trimmed by 1 base and J by 2 bases, leaving 14 bases between them. CDR3 size: 16 residues. Looked up from germline, CDR1 is SGHAT and CDR2 is FQDESV (reference sequence). As DNA, the CDR3 is TGTGCCAGCAGCTTAGGGGCGTGGCCCATTAACACTGAAGCTTTCTTT. This codes for CASSLGAWPINTEAFF.

The V and J genes are TRBV28 and TRBJ1-5; the D gene is possibly TRBD1 (5 bases). The CDR3 spans 11 residues. CDR1 is MDHEN and CDR2 is SYDVKM in the germline V gene. Trimming shortened V by 4 bases and J by 10 bases, and 8 bases separated the two germline ends. For the CDR3, the DNA is TGTGCCAGCAGTTCGGGGGGACCCCAGCATTTT. Translation: CASSSGGPQHF.

The chain is built from TRBV9 and TRBJ2-2, with 10 bases matching TRBD1. Germline assignment: CDR1 SGDLS and CDR2 YYNGEE. V gave up 4 bases and J gave up 6 bases; unmatched junction bases: 6. The CDR3 sequence is 15 residues long. CDR3 loop: CASSHGTGVPGELFF. As DNA, the CDR3 is TGTGCCAGCAGCCACGGGACAGGGGTCCCCGGGGAGCTGTTTTTT.

The gene calls are TRBV6-5 and TRBJ1-1, with D maybe TRBD1 (5 bases). CDR3 size: 15 residues. V was cut by 5 bases and J by 5 bases, with 18 bases left in between. The germline gives CDR1 MNHEY, CDR2 SVGAGI. Written as DNA, the CDR3 is TGTGCCAGCAGTACTTGGGGGAGGCGTGGGACTGAAGCTTTCTTT. Translation gives CASSTWGRRGTEAFF.

This chain uses TRBV25-1 with TRBJ2-7; no clear D. The CDR3 is made up of 14 amino acids. CDR1 and CDR2 (germline): MGHDK, SYGVNS. Deletions cut 3 bases from V and 7 bases from J, with 16 bases between. The DNA for the CDR3 is TGTGCCAGCAGTGATGCAGGAACCCATGGGGAGCAGTACTTC. It specifies CASSDAGTHGEQYF.

The chain combines TRBV2 with TRBJ2-5; D not certain. This CDR3 comprises 12 residues. From germline, CDR1 is SNHLY and CDR2 FYNNEI. Trimming took off 4 bases at V and 2 bases at J, with 5 bases between the two ends. CDR3 nucleotides: TGTGCCAGCAGTGGGAGTCAAGAGACCCAGTACTTC. Translation gives CASSGSQETQYF.

The J gene is TRBJ1-5, the V gene TRBV7-8; 7 nucleotides agree with TRBD1. Germline values: CDR1 SGHVS, CDR2 FQNEAQ. The trim removed 5 bases at V and 0 bases at J, leaving 10 bases unmatched. CDR3 length: 17 amino acids. The CDR3 reads CASSPRRTGASNQPQHF. Written as DNA, the CDR3 is TGTGCCAGCAGCCCTAGACGAACAGGGGCTAGCAATCAGCCCCAGCATTTT.

The CDR3 sequence: CASSRKGPRREIRQGAPHGYTF. As DNA, the CDR3 is TGTGCCAGCAGCCGAAAGGGGCCCCGAAGAGAGATAAGACAGGGGGCTCCCCATGGCTACACCTTC. The chain couples TRBV3-1 (or the pseudogene TRBV3-2) to TRBJ1-2, with 10 bases aligning to TRBD1. J gave up 6 bases and V 4 bases, and 29 bases lay outside the gene matches. The CDR3 is 22 residues long. CDR1 is LGHDT and CDR2 is YNNKEL in the germline V gene (reference sequence).

The chain combines TRBV27 with TRBJ2-4; a possible D gene is TRBD1 (6 bases). The CDR3 extends over 13 amino acids. Trimming took off 6 bases at V and 7 bases at J, with 13 bases between the two ends. Germline V gene sequence: CDR1 MNHEY, CDR2 SMNVEV (reference sequence). The DNA of the CDR3 is TGTGCCAGCAGGATTTTAGGGGGTAACATTCAGTACTTC. Protein: CASRILGGNIQYF.

The chain has TRBV21-1 and TRBJ2-7; TRBD2 is the table's D call and was not checked against the DNA. TRBV21-1 counts as a pseudogene. This CDR3 is built from 18 residues. The CDR3 loop is CASSMNLRPAGPTYEQYF. CDR3 coding DNA: TGTGCCAGCAGCATGAACCTACGACCAGCGGGTCCTACCTACGAGCAGTACTTC.

This sequence joins TRBV3-1 (or the pseudogene TRBV3-2) and TRBJ2-5; TRBD1 is a possible D gene (6 bases). Germline V lookup: CDR1 LGHDT, CDR2 YNNKEL (reference sequence). The CDR3 loop spans 13 amino acids. V dropped 3 bases and J dropped 5 bases, with 10 bases sitting between them. The CDR3 reads CASSQGARETQYF. CDR3 bases: TGTGCCAGCAGCCAGGGGGCCAGGGAGACCCAGTACTTC.

The chain has TRBV19 and TRBJ2-3, with TRBD2 matching over 10 bases. The CDR3 extends over 15 amino acids. Germline V CDR1 and CDR2: LNHDA, SQIVND (reference sequence). V lost 6 bases and J lost 2; bases outside the gene matches: 5. Written as DNA, the CDR3 is TGTGCCAGTAGAGGACTAGCGGACGTCACAGATACGCAGTATTTT. It encodes CASRGLADVTDTQYF. Variable domain in full (rest from reference TRBV19 and TRBJ2-3): DGGITQSPKYLFRKEGQNVTLSCEQNLNHDAMYWYRQDPGQGLRLIYYSQIVNDFQKGDIAEGYSVSREKKESFPLTVTSAQKNPTAFYLCASRGLADVTDTQYFGPGTRLTVL.

The chain joins TRBV5-1 to TRBJ1-6, with D possibly TRBD1 on 6 matching bases. In germline, CDR1 is SGHRS, CDR2 YFSETQ. CDR3 length: 16 amino acids. V was pared by 5 bases and J by 11 bases, with 23 bases between. CDR3 region: CASSFGYPGDGAPLHF. CDR3 bases: TGCGCCAGCAGTTTCGGGTACCCAGGGGACGGAGCACCCCTCCACTTT.

This clone was seen just once. V usage is TRBV5-1 and J usage is TRBJ1-6, with TRBD1 matching 7 bases. This CDR3 comprises 18 residues. With 4 bases clipped from V and 4 bases from J, the junction kept 14 bases outside the gene matches. In germline, CDR1 is SGHRS, CDR2 YFSETQ. CDR3: CASSNRLQTGPYNSPLHF. For the CDR3, the DNA is TGCGCCAGCAGCAACCGACTACAGACAGGGCCGTATAATTCACCCCTCCACTTT.

This chain uses TRBV6-1 with TRBJ1-5; TRBD1 is a possible D gene (5 bases). This CDR3 has 16 residues. From germline, CDR1 is MNHNS and CDR2 SASEGT. V shed 2 bases and J shed 4 bases, with 15 bases lying between them. CDR3 DNA: TGTGCCAGCAGTGAACTCTTTGGGGCAGCAAATCAGCCCCAGCATTTT. It specifies CASSELFGAANQPQHF.

This sequence joins TRBV9 and TRBJ2-2, with D uncertain. Germline V gives CDR1 SGDLS, CDR2 YYNGEE. Trimming took 3 bases from V and 0 from J, leaving 6 bases between them. The length of the CDR3 is 14 residues. CDR3 in amino acids: CASSDEPNTGELFF. CDR3 DNA sequence: TGTGCCAGCAGCGACGAGCCGAACACCGGGGAGCTGTTTTTT.

The chain has TRBV3-1 (or the pseudogene TRBV3-2) and TRBJ1-5, with D tentatively TRBD1 (6 bases). CDR1 LGHDT and CDR2 YNNKEL come from the germline V gene (reference sequence). This CDR3 spans 15 amino acids. Between the trimmed V and J ends, which lost 4 bases and 4 bases, there was a span of 14 bases. The chain's CDR3 is CASSPDPGVNQPQHF. In DNA, the CDR3 is TGTGCCAGCAGCCCTGACCCAGGGGTAAATCAGCCCCAGCATTTT.

J is TRBJ2-7 and V is TRBV2, with a possible D match to TRBD1 (7 bases). Trimming took off 10 bases at V and 4 bases at J, with 17 bases between the two ends. CDR1 SNHLY and CDR2 FYNNEI come from the germline V gene. There are 13 residues in the CDR3. The CDR3 loop is CATRGRGEYEQYF. The CDR3 DNA reads as TGTGCCACCAGGGGCAGGGGGGAGTACGAGCAGTACTTC.

This chain uses TRBV10-3 with TRBJ1-3; maybe TRBD1 (6 bases). V dropped 6 bases and J dropped 2 bases, with 17 bases sitting between them. The CDR3 covers 16 residues. Germline CDR1 reads ENHRY; CDR2 reads SYGVKD. The CDR3 loop reads CAISAGNRETGNTIYF. In DNA form, the CDR3 reads TGTGCCATCAGCGCCGGAAACAGGGAGACTGGAAACACCATATATTTT.

The chain recombines TRBV2 with TRBJ2-5, with a weak D call TRBD1 (6 bases). This CDR3 spans 15 amino acids. Per the germline V gene, CDR1 is SNHLY and CDR2 is FYNNEI. V lost 3 bases to trimming and J lost 5 bases, with 16 bases between them. The CDR3 nucleotides are TGTGCCAGCAGTGAGAGGACAGAGCCAGGGGAGACCCAGTACTTC. This codes for CASSERTEPGETQYF.

This chain links TRBV5-1 with TRBJ2-1; 11 nucleotides match TRBD2. The CDR3 loop spans 16 amino acids. Germline CDR1 SGHRS, CDR2 YFSETQ. The trim removed 4 bases at V and 5 bases at J, leaving 8 bases unmatched. The CDR3 nucleotides read TGCGCCAGCAGCCTCCCGACTAGCGGGGAAAACAATGAGCAGTTCTTC. It codes for CASSLPTSGENNEQFF.

The chain carries TRBV6-4 and TRBJ2-1, with a weak D call TRBD2 (6 bases). The V end lost 0 bases, the J end lost 0 bases, and 9 bases lay between the germline ends. Germline values: CDR1 MRHNA, CDR2 SNTAGT. This CDR3 spans 16 amino acids. The CDR3 protein is CASSDSSGNSYNEQFF. DNA for the CDR3: TGTGCCAGCAGTGACTCTAGCGGAAACTCCTACAATGAGCAGTTCTTC.

The chain has TRBV11-3 and TRBJ2-1; D uncertain. This CDR3 is 16 amino acids long. The germline V gene encodes CDR1 SGHNT and CDR2 YENEEA. The V and J ends lost 5 bases and 0 bases respectively, with 14 bases between them. CDR3 DNA sequence: TGTGCCAGCAGCCGAGGCCCCGTGAGCTCCTACAATGAGCAGTTCTTC. This translates into CASSRGPVSSYNEQFF.

This sequence joins TRBV7-9 and TRBJ2-5; D remains unclear. CDR1 and CDR2 (germline): SEHNR, FQNEAQ (reference sequence). The CDR3 covers 12 residues. Trimming shortened V by 5 bases and J by 0 bases, and 4 bases separated the two germline ends. CDR3 in amino acids: CASSQYQETQYF. The CDR3, as DNA: TGTGCCAGCAGCCAGTACCAAGAGACCCAGTACTTC.

The chain couples TRBV19 to TRBJ1-4; D gene unclear. CDR3 length: 15 residues. With 6 bases removed from V and 8 bases from J, the gap between germline ends came to 19 bases. Germline assignment: CDR1 LNHDA and CDR2 SQIVND (reference sequence). DNA for the CDR3: TGTGCCAGTAGAGGATCAAGTTCGGGTTGGGAAAAACTGTTTTTT. This gives the protein CASRGSSSGWEKLFF.

The rearrangement joins TRBV2 to TRBJ1-2; the match to TRBD1 covers 7 bases. The CDR3 totals 12 residues. V shed 6 bases, J shed 6 bases, and the junction held 4 bases outside the gene matches. CDR1 and CDR2 from the germline V gene are SNHLY and FYNNEI. CDR3 in amino acids: CASRVGTDGYTF. The CDR3 nucleotides read TGTGCCAGCAGAGTAGGGACAGATGGCTACACCTTC.